Given below is one TCR beta chain in context. Its target is unknown. This CDR3 region has 17 residues. V lost 4 bases, J lost 2 bases, and 20 bases lay in between. Germline-derived CDR1 and CDR2 are SGHRS and YFSETQ. This record belongs to a study of blood T cells in healthy people across ages. Alongside a J-beta primer mix, a sample-barcoded 5' primer served in a second PCR lasting roughly 7 to 11 cycles. TCRdb ran MiXCR on the 5' RACE reads and lists one entry per CDR3 protein. The table lists more than 700,000 distinct CDR3 sequences, about 48% of them singletons. Study-wide points: Both higher diversity and more naive CD4+ cells marked long-lived donors when set against aged donors.

The sample was blood. V usage is TRBV5-1 and J usage is TRBJ2-3; maybe TRBD1 (7 bases). This clonotype was sampled from a man of 80 years or more in good health. The CDR3 sequence is CASSRRGQPIITDTQYF. The CDR3 region has the DNA TGCGCCAGCAGCAGGCGGGGACAGCCGATTATCACAGATACGCAGTATTTT.